These 5 T cell receptor beta chains were sequenced from one sample in a study of neoadjuvant anti-PD-1 for oral cavity cancer. The table came from immunoSEQ multiplex PCR; TCRdb's copy has only in-frame clones and leaves some out. This repertoire shows several thousand clones, 72% found once; its top ten account for around 2.9%. Sequenced here: PBMCs, sampled before nivolumab (anti-PD-1) treatment. These receptors originate from a person aged 35-80 years with oral cavity squamous cell carcinoma.

Only one count was recorded for this clone. The V call is TRBV5-4, the J call TRBJ2-5, with TRBD2 matching 7 bases. The CDR3 is 16 residues long. Per the germline V gene, CDR1 is SGHNT and CDR2 is YYREEE (reference sequence). V dropped 10 bases and J dropped 2; count of bases not matched to a gene: 17. DNA for the CDR3: TGTGCCTCCAACCGGGGAGCGGGGACGTCGCAAGAGACCCAGTACTTC. Protein product: CASNRGAGTSQETQYF.

J is TRBJ2-7 and V is TRBV4-2; TRBD1 is a possible D gene (6 bases). The CDR3 has 16 residues. Germline CDR1 reads LGHNA; CDR2 reads YNFKEQ. Deletions cut 0 bases from V and 0 bases from J, with 12 bases between. CDR3 bases: TGTGCCAGCAGCCAAGAATACAGGGTCAGCTCCTACGAGCAGTACTTC. Its translation is CASSQEYRVSSYEQYF.

V is TRBV19 and J is TRBJ2-5; no clear D. The germline V and J ends were trimmed by 3 bases and 2 bases, with 7 bases remaining between them. The CDR3 sequence is 13 residues long. Per the germline V gene, CDR1 is LNHDA and CDR2 is SQIVND (reference sequence). The CDR3 DNA follows: TGTGCCAGTAGTATTCTAGGACAAGAGACCCAGTACTTC. It yields the protein CASSILGQETQYF.

This chain connects TRBV11-2 to TRBJ2-6; D gene unclear. Trimming took 0 bases from V and 0 from J, leaving 12 bases between them. From germline, CDR1 is SGHAT and CDR2 FQNNGV. The CDR3 spans 18 residues. As DNA, the CDR3 is TGTGCCAGCAGCTTAGAGGTCCAGTTCCCCTCTGGGGCCAACGTCCTGACTTTC. This encodes CASSLEVQFPSGANVLTF.

This clone has more than one count but fewer than ten. CDR3 coding DNA: TGTGCCAGCAGCTTGGAGGGGGGGCCGGAGACCCAGTACTTC. Protein product: CASSLEGGPETQYF. The genes are TRBV7-9 and TRBJ2-5; D is perhaps TRBD2 (7 bases). The CDR3 covers 14 residues. V lost 3 bases, J lost 5 bases, and 13 bases lay in between. Germline loops: CDR1 SEHNR, CDR2 FQNEAQ (reference sequence).